This T cell receptor beta chain was recorded in a study of cytomegalovirus exposure and HLA in healthy donors. Study-level findings and limits: With later analysis, a missense DCLRE1C variant became linked to TCR beta V- and J-gene trimming. According to an earlier analysis, most TCR beta V segments yielded productive rearrangements about 90% or about 30% of the time. Several V segments, TRBV6-2 and TRBV6-3 among them, could not be told apart and were dropped.

Donors showed nominal health when sampled, although they likely had unrecorded immune exposures. PCR employed 60 Vbeta and 13 Jbeta primers. The protocol was immunoSEQ multiplex PCR, while the TCRdb copy is restricted to in-frame clones and leaves out a portion. The table lists tens of thousands of clones, under 80% of them singletons, with around 15% in the top ten. CDR1 is SNHLY and CDR2 is FYNNEI in the germline V gene. The CDR3 runs 16 residues. The V gene end was trimmed by 5 bases and the J gene end by 5 bases; junction bases not matched to a gene: 10. Turning to this clone: Antigen unknown.

This chain links TRBV2 with TRBJ1-1, with 11 bases matching TRBD1. The sequence was obtained from a male donor in good health and CMV-seropositive. Source material: PBMCs. The CDR3 nucleotides read TGTGCCAGCAGTCACCCCCGGGACAGGGGGGGGACTGAAGCTTTCTTT. It is translated as CASSHPRDRGGTEAFF.